This T cell receptor beta chain emerged from a study of blood T cell repertoires in COVID-19. Study-level information: COVID-19 samples collected from the United States, Italy and Spain covered acute and convalescent phases.

Authors' analysis steps: Using reference gene primer amplification, nucleated cell counts were estimated. Sequencing used immunoSEQ multiplex PCR; TCRdb keeps in-frame clones, though not all of them. That table is the source of V, J and clone size, and D and trimming were worked out from the DNA. This table has almost 85,000 clones, 65% to 85% appearing once. The CDR3 is 14 amino acids. Per the germline V gene, CDR1 is SGHTA and CDR2 is FQGTGA. The V and J ends lost 2 bases and 2 bases, in that order; junction bases with no gene match: 3. Sequencing used peripheral blood. This chain joins TRBV7-3 and TRBJ2-7; 7 bases are a match to TRBD1. This TCR derives from an elderly man with active or convalescent COVID-19. Written as DNA, the CDR3 is TGTGCCAGCAGCTTATTCCAGGGGGCCTACGAGCAGTACTTC. It translates to CASSLFQGAYEQYF.